This TCR beta chain was identified in a study of beta chain features in type 1 diabetes. Overall study findings and caveats: The naive, central memory and Treg TCRB repertoires of patients appeared to be more similar to one another than those of healthy donors. Moderately but significantly shorter TCRB CDR3s were found in Type 1 diabetes patients in all four CD4+ subsets.

Note on this clone: The antigen is unknown.

The entirety of the isolated RNA underwent reverse transcription, so expressed TCRB transcripts were sequenced. TCRdb's table, derived via immunoSEQ multiplex PCR, lists solely in-frame clones and lacks some. The profile shows 100,000 to 150,000 clones, approximately 15% of them singletons. The CDR3 spans 16 residues. V lost 4 bases, J lost 3 bases, and 10 bases stayed unmatched. Germline V CDR1 and CDR2: SGHNT, YYREEE (reference sequence). The rearrangement links TRBV5-4 to TRBJ1-3, with 7 bases aligning to TRBD1. The sequencing input was central memory CD4+ T cells from blood. The receptor was derived from a man between 18 and 29 years old with type 1 diabetes. The CDR3 protein is CASSPSNRGGGNTIYF. The CDR3 DNA sequence: TGTGCCAGCAGCCCAAGCAACAGGGGTGGTGGAAACACCATATATTTT.